The TCR beta chain under discussion was sequenced for a study of Ad26.COV2.S vaccination and SARS-CoV-2 variants. Only in-frame clones appear in the TCRdb table, and some are missing; sequencing was by immunoSEQ multiplex PCR. Among 440,000 or so clones, approximately 90% were seen once, and the ten largest hold 1.7%. The treatment denotes: about 20 received Ad26.COV2.S at low or high dose, single or two shots; about 5 received placebo; per-sample allocation not given. The samples date from day 63 after the first vaccine or placebo injection. V was clipped by 2 bases and J by 6 bases, with 7 bases between them. The CDR3 has 12 amino acids. Looked up from germline, CDR1 is SGHAT and CDR2 is FQNNGV.

The TCR originated in a person between 18 and 65 years old who received the Ad26.COV2.S COVID-19 vaccine or a placebo. The chain couples TRBV11-2 to TRBJ1-2; TRBD1 might be the D (5 bases). The sample consisted of peripheral blood, taken in a trial of Ad26.COV2.S vaccine versus placebo. CDR3: CASSLWGNGYTF. CDR3 DNA: TGTGCCAGCAGCTTATGGGGGAATGGCTACACCTTC.